This T cell receptor (beta chain) derives from a study of shared clonotypes between healthy human individuals. Study in general: In total, the donors were two women and a few men aged 18 to 49.

In the sorted-subset replicate PCRs, 150 to 200 ng DNA, around 30,000 T cell genomes, was used. Assay: immunoSEQ multiplex PCR; the TCRdb copy retains only in-frame clones and omits some. The sample shows a few million clones, approximately 95% of them seen only once. Points from the study as a whole: Rarefaction showed sorted-subset sequencing was incomplete despite large depth. The represented genetic and exposure-history diversity was limited by the small number of donors.

A remark on this clone: Its antigen is undetermined.

The CDR3 is 13 residues long. V lost 4 bases and J lost 2, with 9 bases in between. Looked up from germline, CDR1 is SEHNR and CDR2 is FQNEAQ (reference sequence). This clonotype originated in a man between 18 and 35 years old in good health. Some clones in this sample may be carry-over from other donors' samples. The genes are TRBV7-9 and TRBJ2-7; TRBD2 is a possible D gene (5 bases). Sequenced material: naive CD4+ T cells from PBMCs. The subset is: CD45RA+ positively selected. The CDR3 nucleotides read TGTGCCAGCAGCTCCCGGGGAACCTACGAGCAGTACTTC. Translated, it gives CASSSRGTYEQYF.